This entry features one T cell receptor beta chain sequence. This record comes from a study of T cell changes during pregnancy in multiple sclerosis. Data came from immunoSEQ multiplex PCR; TCRdb stores just in-frame clones and leaves some out. Of around 30,000 clones listed, around 90% are singletons. This TCR was recovered from a female donor with multiple sclerosis, enrolled in a pregnancy study. This specimen was CD8+ T cells from peripheral blood mononuclear cells, taken before pregnancy.

CDR3 sequence reads: CASSANNEQFF. Here the CDR3 DNA reads TGTGCCAGCAGCGCCAACAATGAGCAGTTCTTC. The chain has TRBV9 and TRBJ2-1; D gene ambiguous. This CDR3 comprises 11 residues. With 3 bases removed from V and 5 bases from J, the gap between germline ends came to 3 bases. Looked up from germline, CDR1 is SGDLS and CDR2 is YYNGEE.